The 8 T cell receptor beta chains listed next were all sequenced from one sample in a study of T cells in women clearing cervical HPV infection. Using immunoSEQ multiplex PCR, the repertoire was profiled, and TCRdb retains in-frame clones only, with some absent. The sample data list some 33,000 clones. Sequencing was carried out using blood buffy coat. The receptors come from a woman aged 18-69 years with a cervical HPV16 infection that either progressed to CIN3+ or cleared (not recorded which).

On this clone: The CDR3 end falls 3 residues outside the read, so it is completed with the germline J gene. This chain uses TRBV5-8 with TRBJ1-2; the D is unclear. Between the trimmed V and J ends, which lost 4 bases and 6 bases, there was a span of 19 bases. From germline, CDR1 is SGHTS and CDR2 YDEGEE. This CDR3 has 15 residues. Partial CDR3 DNA: TGTGCCAGCAGCCCAACGAAGGGTGCTCTCCATGGC. It encodes CASSPTKGALHG. The whole CDR3 reads CASSPTKGALHGYTF.

On this clone: The CDR3 extends 3 residues past the end of the read, so its final part is completed from the germline J gene. The chain has TRBV12-3 or TRBV12-4 and TRBJ2-1; possibly TRBD2 for D (6 bases). V lost 5 bases and J lost 2, with 13 bases in between. CDR3 length: 15 amino acids. CDR3 DNA, as far as it was read: TGTGCCAGCAGTCTCGGGACTCCACCCTACAATGAG. It specifies CASSLGTPPYNE. The CDR3 in its entirety is CASSLGTPPYNEQFF.

Details on this clone: The CDR3 end falls 3 residues outside the read, so it is completed with the germline J gene. The rearrangement links TRBV12-3 or TRBV12-4 to TRBJ2-6, with D tentatively TRBD2 (6 bases). V was cut by 6 bases and J by 6 bases, with 21 bases left in between. The CDR3 totals 17 residues. The CDR3: CASSPGTDLWVANVLTF. The covered CDR3 bases are TGTGCCAGCAGCCCCGGGACTGATCTCTGGGTGGCCAACGTC.

Notes on this clone: Read coverage stops 3 residues before the CDR3 terminus; the germline J gene supplies the remainder. The chain joins TRBV19 to TRBJ2-3; 8 bases align to TRBD2. Germline CDR1 LNHDA, CDR2 SQIVND (reference sequence). V was clipped by 3 bases and J by 5 bases; unmatched bases: 13. The CDR3 length is 17 residues. CDR3 region: CASSMPSSGNNGDTQYF. CDR3 DNA (partial): TGTGCCAGTAGTATGCCCAGTAGCGGGAACAATGGAGATACG.

As to this clone: The read ends 3 residues before the CDR3 terminus; that terminus is restored from the germline J gene. The chain joins TRBV29-1 to TRBJ2-1, with 9 bases identical to TRBD1. Germline-derived CDR1 and CDR2 are SQVTM and ANQGSEA. J gave up 8 bases and V 6 bases, and 17 bases lay outside the gene matches. There are 16 residues in the CDR3. The CDR3 reads CSVTGTGPRVGDEQFF. Incomplete CDR3 DNA: TGCAGCGTAACCGGGACAGGGCCCCGGGTCGGGGATGAG.

Concerning this clone itself: The germline gene is not matched at one end of the junction; a read error may be the cause. The sequence runs out 3 residues before the end of the CDR3; the remainder is reconstructed from the germline J gene. The chain is built from TRBV7-3 and TRBJ2-1; unclear D gene. CDR3 length: 15 residues. Germline CDR1 reads SGHTA; CDR2 reads FQGTGA. The sequenced part of the CDR3 DNA is TGTGCCAGCAGCCTAACAGCGACTGGATACAATGAG. Amino acids: CASSLTATGYNE. The whole CDR3 protein reads CASSLTATGYNEQFF.

In the case of this clone: Read data end 3 residues before the CDR3 end; the end is taken from the germline J gene. This sequence joins TRBV19 and TRBJ2-2, with D possibly TRBD1 on 6 matching bases. Trimming pared 10 bases from V and 1 base from J, leaving 16 bases between. The CDR3 has 15 amino acids. Germline assignment: CDR1 LNHDA and CDR2 SQIVND (reference sequence). The CDR3 here is CATKQGTMNTGELFF. CDR3 bases read: TGTGCCACCAAGCAGGGGACAATGAACACCGGGGAG. The whole variable domain, filled in from reference TRBV19 and TRBJ2-2, reads DGGITQSPKYLFRKEGQNVTLSCEQNLNHDAMYWYRQDPGQGLRLIYYSQIVNDFQKGDIAEGYSVSREKKESFPLTVTSAQKNPTAFYLCATKQGTMNTGELFFGEGSRLTVL.

With regard to this clone: The read terminates 3 residues ahead of where the CDR3 ends, so the germline J gene completes it. The rearrangement joins TRBV30 to TRBJ1-1; possible D gene TRBD1, 5 bases. The CDR3 is made up of 14 amino acids. Trimming cost V 0 bases and J 1 base, with 9 bases left between them. Germline CDR1 is GTSNPN and CDR2 is SVGIG (reference sequence). The CDR3 DNA, read in part, is TGTGCCTGGAGTGTAGGCAGGGCGAACACTGAA. Its protein product is CAWSVGRANTE. The entire CDR3 protein is CAWSVGRANTEAFF.